What follows are 9 T cell receptor beta chains derived from one specimen sequenced in a study of PD-1 blockade in classical Hodgkin lymphoma (TCRdb year 2020). The method behind the library was the immunoSEQ multiplex PCR assay. TCRdb limited this immuneACCESS table to in-frame rearrangements with V and J called. A share of clones is missing; checked studies link under half to unresolved V genes, and the rest is unexplained. The sample data list around 30,000 clones, and about four fifths of these were observed just once. The ten largest clonotypes hold more than 30% of the sample. The time point label, as the study defines it: cycle 1 day 1 (C1D1), immediately before nivolumab initiation. Relapse after autologous stem cell transplantation had occurred in all trial patients, and cohorts A, B and C were distinguished by prior brentuximab vedotin exposure. The specimen was peripheral blood mononuclear cells (PBMCs), collected at baseline. The receptors were gathered from a human donor with classical Hodgkin lymphoma.

The chain carries TRBV10-3 and TRBJ2-5; TRBD2 matches 12 bases. Germline V gene sequence: CDR1 ENHRY, CDR2 SYGVKD. This CDR3 spans 16 amino acids. J gave up 0 bases and V 6 bases, and 5 bases lay outside the gene matches. This CDR3 is CAIRTSGGAHQETQYF. In DNA, the CDR3 is TGTGCCATCAGGACTAGCGGGGGTGCCCACCAAGAGACCCAGTACTTC.

The rearrangement links TRBV6-5 to TRBJ1-6; D perhaps matches TRBD1 (5 bases). Trimming stripped 0 bases from V and 8 bases from J, with 14 bases between. The V gene's germline CDR1 is MNHEY and CDR2 SVGAGI. CDR3 length: 16 residues. Here the CDR3 reads CASSYSGRAEDSPLHF. For the CDR3, the DNA is TGTGCCAGCAGTTACTCGGGCAGGGCCGAGGATTCACCCCTCCACTTT.

This rearrangement joins TRBV7-2 to TRBJ1-6; a weak D match, TRBD1 (5 bases). The germline CDR1 and CDR2 sequences are SGHTA and FQGNSA. The CDR3 is 16 amino acids. The ends were cut back, 1 base at V and 6 bases at J, with 13 bases in the middle. The CDR3 region has the DNA TGTGCCAGCAGCTTAGTATTGGGTCAGGGTAATTCACCCCTCCACTTT. This sequence encodes CASSLVLGQGNSPLHF.

The chain links TRBV11-1 to TRBJ1-2; a possible D gene is TRBD1 (5 bases). CDR1 and CDR2 from the germline V gene are SGHAT and FQDESV (reference sequence). Deletions cut 1 base from V and 2 bases from J, with 17 bases between. The CDR3 covers 17 residues. The CDR3 nucleotides are TGTGCCAGCAGCTTAGAGGCACGTGGGGCTTCGAACTATGGCTACACCTTC. It specifies CASSLEARGASNYGYTF. The entire variable domain, with the rest obtained from reference TRBV11-1 and TRBJ1-2, is as follows: EAEVAQSPRYKITEKSQAVAFWCDPISGHATLYWYRQILGQGPELLVQFQDESVVDDSQLPKDRFSAERLKGVDSTLKIQPAELGDSAMYLCASSLEARGASNYGYTFGSGTRLTVV.

The chain couples TRBV7-2 to TRBJ1-1; possible D gene TRBD1, 6 bases. Trimming shortened V by 5 bases and J by 1 base, and 14 bases separated the two germline ends. The CDR3 consists of 15 residues. Germline CDR1 reads SGHTA; CDR2 reads FQGNSA. In DNA form, the CDR3 reads TGTGCCAGCAGCCCCTGGGGGGCGAGGAACACTGAAGCTTTCTTT. Translating it yields CASSPWGARNTEAFF.

This clone was seen just once. The V gene is TRBV25-1, the J gene TRBJ2-7; 9 nucleotides match TRBD1. V lost 0 bases and J lost 7; bases outside the gene matches: 10. The CDR3 is made up of 16 amino acids. CDR1 MGHDK and CDR2 SYGVNS come from the germline V gene. CDR3 in amino acids: CASSEYGQGRRVEQYF. DNA of the CDR3: TGTGCCAGCAGTGAATACGGACAGGGGCGTCGGGTAGAGCAGTACTTC.

The chain couples TRBV5-4 to TRBJ1-4; no reliable D call. This CDR3 is 16 amino acids long. Per the germline V gene, CDR1 is SGHNT and CDR2 is YYREEE (reference sequence). Trimming took off 3 bases at V and 5 bases at J, with 17 bases between the two ends. This chain's CDR3 is CASSSRESWLNEKLFF. As DNA, the CDR3 is TGTGCCAGCAGCTCCCGGGAAAGTTGGTTAAATGAAAAACTGTTTTTT. The full variable domain, with the rest looked up from reference TRBV5-4 and TRBJ1-4, is ETGVTQSPTHLIKTRGQQVTLRCSSQSGHNTVSWYQQALGQGPQFIFQYYREEENGRGNFPPRFSGLQFPNYSSELNVNALELDDSALYLCASSSRESWLNEKLFFGSGTQLSVL.

The V and J genes are TRBV10-3 and TRBJ1-1; weak D call: TRBD1 (6 bases). This CDR3 has 15 amino acids. The germline V gene encodes CDR1 ENHRY and CDR2 SYGVKD. V shed 8 bases and J shed 6 bases, with 22 bases lying between them. The CDR3 DNA reads TGTGCCATCTGGCCCGGCACAGGGACCTTCGCTGAAGCTTTCTTT. This translates into CAIWPGTGTFAEAFF.

This rearrangement joins TRBV6-5 to TRBJ2-7, with D perhaps TRBD1 (6 bases). V was shortened by 6 bases and J by 5 bases, with 14 bases between the two germline ends. The germline CDR1 and CDR2 sequences are MNHEY and SVGAGI. The CDR3 totals 13 residues. The CDR3 is CASRGTGSDEQYF. Written as DNA, the CDR3 is TGTGCCAGCAGGGGTACAGGGAGCGACGAGCAGTACTTC.